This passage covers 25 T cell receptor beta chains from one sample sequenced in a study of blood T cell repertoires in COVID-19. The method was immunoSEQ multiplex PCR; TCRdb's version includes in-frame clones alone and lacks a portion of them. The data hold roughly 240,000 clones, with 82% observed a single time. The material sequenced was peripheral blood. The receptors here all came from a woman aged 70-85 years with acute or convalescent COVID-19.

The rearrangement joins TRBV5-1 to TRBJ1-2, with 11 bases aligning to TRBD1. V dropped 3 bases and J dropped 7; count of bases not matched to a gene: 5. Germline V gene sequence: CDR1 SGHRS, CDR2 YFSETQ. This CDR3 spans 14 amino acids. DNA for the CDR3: TGCGCCAGCAGCTATGGACAGGGGGCGCTTGGCTACACCTTC. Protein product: CASSYGQGALGYTF.

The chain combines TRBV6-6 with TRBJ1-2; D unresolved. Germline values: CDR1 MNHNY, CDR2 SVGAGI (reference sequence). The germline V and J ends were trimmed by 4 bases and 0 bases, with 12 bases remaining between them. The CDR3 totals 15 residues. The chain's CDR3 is CASSLRQLANYGYTF. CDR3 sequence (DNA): TGTGCCAGCAGTTTGAGGCAGTTAGCTAACTATGGCTACACCTTC.

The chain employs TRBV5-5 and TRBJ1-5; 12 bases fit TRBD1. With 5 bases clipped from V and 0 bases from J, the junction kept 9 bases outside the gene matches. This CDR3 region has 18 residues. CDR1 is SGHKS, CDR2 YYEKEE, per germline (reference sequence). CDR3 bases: TGTGCCAGCAGTTTGTATCCGGGACAGGGGGCTAGCAATCAGCCCCAGCATTTT. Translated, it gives CASSLYPGQGASNQPQHF.

The CDR3 spells CASSWNLAGGPETQYF. The CDR3 DNA reads TGTGCCAGCAGCTGGAATCTAGCGGGGGGGCCAGAGACCCAGTACTTC. The chain joins TRBV7-2 to TRBJ2-5; 12 positions match TRBD2. Per germline, CDR1 SGHTA and CDR2 FQGNSA. CDR3 length: 16 residues. V was clipped by 4 bases and J by 4 bases; unmatched bases: 7.

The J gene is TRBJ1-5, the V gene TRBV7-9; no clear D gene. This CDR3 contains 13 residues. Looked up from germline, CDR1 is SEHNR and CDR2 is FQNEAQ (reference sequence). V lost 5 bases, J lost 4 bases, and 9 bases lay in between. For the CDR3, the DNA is TGTGCCAGCAGCAACACAAATAATCAGCCCCAGCATTTT. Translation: CASSNTNNQPQHF.

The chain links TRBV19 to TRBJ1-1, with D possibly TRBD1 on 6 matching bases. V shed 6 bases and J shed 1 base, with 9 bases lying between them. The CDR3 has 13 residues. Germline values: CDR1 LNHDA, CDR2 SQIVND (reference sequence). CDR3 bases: TGTGCCAGTAGCAAACAGGGGAACACTGAAGCTTTCTTT. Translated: CASSKQGNTEAFF.

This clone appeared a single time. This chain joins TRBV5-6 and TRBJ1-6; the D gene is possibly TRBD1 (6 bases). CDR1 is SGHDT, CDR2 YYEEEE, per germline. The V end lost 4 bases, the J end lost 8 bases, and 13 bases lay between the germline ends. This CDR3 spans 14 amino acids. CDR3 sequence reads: CASSIQGRDSPLHF. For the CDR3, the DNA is TGTGCCAGCAGCATTCAGGGGAGGGATTCACCCCTCCACTTT. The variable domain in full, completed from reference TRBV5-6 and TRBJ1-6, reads DAGVTQSPTHLIKTRGQQVTLRCSPKSGHDTVSWYQQALGQGPQFIFQYYEEEERQRGNFPDRFSGHQFPNYSSELNVNALLLGDSALYLCASSIQGRDSPLHFGNGTRLTVT.

CDR3 amino acids: CASSLQGSSNQPQHF. The CDR3 nucleotides read TGTGCCAGCAGTCTACAGGGGAGTAGCAATCAGCCCCAGCATTTT. The rearrangement links TRBV6-5 to TRBJ1-5; TRBD1 matches 7 bases. V lost 5 bases, J lost 0 bases, and 4 bases stayed unmatched. CDR1 and CDR2 from the germline V gene are MNHEY and SVGAGI. The CDR3 consists of 15 residues.

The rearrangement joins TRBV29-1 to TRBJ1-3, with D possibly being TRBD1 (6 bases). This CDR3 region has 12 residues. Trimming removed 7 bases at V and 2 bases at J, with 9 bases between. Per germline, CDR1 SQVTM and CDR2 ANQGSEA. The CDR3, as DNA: TGCAGCGCACAGGGAACTGGAAACACCATATATTTT. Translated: CSAQGTGNTIYF.

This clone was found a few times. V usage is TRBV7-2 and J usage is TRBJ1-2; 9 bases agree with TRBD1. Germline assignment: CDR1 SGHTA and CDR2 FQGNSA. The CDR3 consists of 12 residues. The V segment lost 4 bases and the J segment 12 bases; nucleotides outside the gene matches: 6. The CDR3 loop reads CASSSRQGVHTF. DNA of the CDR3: TGTGCCAGCAGCTCTCGACAGGGGGTACACACCTTC.

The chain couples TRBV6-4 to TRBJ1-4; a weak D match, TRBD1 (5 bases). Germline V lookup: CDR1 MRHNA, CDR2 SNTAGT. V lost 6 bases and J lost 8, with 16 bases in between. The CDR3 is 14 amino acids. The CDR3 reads CASRIQESEEKLFF. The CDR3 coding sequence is TGTGCCAGCAGAATACAGGAATCAGAGGAAAAACTGTTTTTT.

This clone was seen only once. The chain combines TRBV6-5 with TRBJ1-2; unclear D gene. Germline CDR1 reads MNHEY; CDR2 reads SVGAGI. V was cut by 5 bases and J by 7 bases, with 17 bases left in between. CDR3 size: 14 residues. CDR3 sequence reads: CASSPSGFAGGYTF. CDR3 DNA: TGTGCCAGCAGTCCCTCGGGTTTTGCTGGTGGCTACACCTTC.

The CDR3 sequence: CASSFGQPRETQYF. The CDR3 DNA follows: TGCGCCAGCAGCTTCGGACAGCCAAGGGAGACCCAGTACTTC. The V gene is TRBV5-1, the J gene TRBJ2-5, with D possibly matching TRBD1 (6 bases). CDR1 and CDR2 from the germline V gene are SGHRS and YFSETQ. The V and J ends lost 2 bases and 5 bases respectively, with 13 bases between them. The CDR3 totals 14 residues.

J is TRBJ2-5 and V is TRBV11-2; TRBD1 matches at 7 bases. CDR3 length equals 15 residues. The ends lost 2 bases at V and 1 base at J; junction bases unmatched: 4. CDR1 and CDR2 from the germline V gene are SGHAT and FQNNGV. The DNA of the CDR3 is TGTGCCAGCAGCTTAACCAGGGGGTTCCAAGAGACCCAGTACTTC. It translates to CASSLTRGFQETQYF.

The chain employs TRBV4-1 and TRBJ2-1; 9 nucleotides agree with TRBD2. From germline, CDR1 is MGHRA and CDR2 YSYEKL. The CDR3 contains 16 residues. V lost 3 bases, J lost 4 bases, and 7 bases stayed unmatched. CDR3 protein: CASSQNPSGVYNEQFF. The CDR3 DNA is TGCGCCAGCAGCCAGAACCCTAGCGGGGTTTACAATGAGCAGTTCTTC.

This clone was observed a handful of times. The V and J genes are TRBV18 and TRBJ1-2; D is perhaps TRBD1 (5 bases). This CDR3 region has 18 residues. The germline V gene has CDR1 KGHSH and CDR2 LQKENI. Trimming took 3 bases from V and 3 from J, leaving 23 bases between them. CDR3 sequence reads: CASSPSSPAGISDYGYTF. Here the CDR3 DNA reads TGTGCCAGCTCACCTTCTTCCCCCGCAGGGATCTCGGACTATGGCTACACCTTC.

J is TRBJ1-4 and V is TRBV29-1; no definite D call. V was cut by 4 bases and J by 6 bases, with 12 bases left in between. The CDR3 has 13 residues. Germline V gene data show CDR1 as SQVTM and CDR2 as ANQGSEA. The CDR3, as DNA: TGCAGCGTTGGAGGAACAACCTATGAAAAACTGTTTTTT. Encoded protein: CSVGGTTYEKLFF.

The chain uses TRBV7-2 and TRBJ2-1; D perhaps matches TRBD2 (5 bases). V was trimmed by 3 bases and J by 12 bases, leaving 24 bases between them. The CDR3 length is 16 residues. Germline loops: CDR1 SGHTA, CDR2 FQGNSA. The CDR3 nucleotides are TGTGCCAGCAGCTTGGGGAGATGGCCTCGGGAAGTGGTGCAGTTCTTC. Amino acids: CASSLGRWPREVVQFF.

The CDR3 sequence: CASSLGGRDYGYTF. The CDR3 nucleotides are TGTGCCAGCAGCTTGGGAGGCAGGGATTATGGCTACACCTTC. The chain carries TRBV5-4 and TRBJ1-2; possibly TRBD1 for D (5 bases). Deletions cut 0 bases from V and 5 bases from J, with 11 bases between. CDR3 size: 14 residues. Germline CDR1 and CDR2: SGHNT and YYREEE (reference sequence).

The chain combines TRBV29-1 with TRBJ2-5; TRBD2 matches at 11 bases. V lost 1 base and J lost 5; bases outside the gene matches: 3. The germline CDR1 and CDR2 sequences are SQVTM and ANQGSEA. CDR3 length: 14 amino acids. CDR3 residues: CSVEGLAGWETQYF. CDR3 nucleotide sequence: TGCAGCGTTGAAGGACTAGCGGGGTGGGAGACCCAGTACTTC.

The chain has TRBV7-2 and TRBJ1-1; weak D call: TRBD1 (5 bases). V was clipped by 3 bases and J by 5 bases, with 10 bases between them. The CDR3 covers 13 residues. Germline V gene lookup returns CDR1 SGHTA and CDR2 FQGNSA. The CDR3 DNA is TGTGCCAGCAGCTTTATGGGGGGGACTGAAGCTTTCTTT. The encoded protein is CASSFMGGTEAFF.

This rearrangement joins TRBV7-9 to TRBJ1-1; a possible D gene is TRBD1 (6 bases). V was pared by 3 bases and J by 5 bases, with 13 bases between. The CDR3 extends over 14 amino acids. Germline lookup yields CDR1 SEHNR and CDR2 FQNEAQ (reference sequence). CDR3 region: CASSLSGVRTEAFF. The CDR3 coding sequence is TGTGCCAGCAGCTTGTCAGGGGTTAGAACTGAAGCTTTCTTT.

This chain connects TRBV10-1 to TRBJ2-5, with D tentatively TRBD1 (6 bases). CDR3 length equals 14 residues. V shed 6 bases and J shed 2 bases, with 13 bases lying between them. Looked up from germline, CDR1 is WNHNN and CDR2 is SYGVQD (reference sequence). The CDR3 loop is CASSTQGTQETQYF. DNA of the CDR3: TGCGCCAGCAGCACGCAGGGGACGCAAGAGACCCAGTACTTC.

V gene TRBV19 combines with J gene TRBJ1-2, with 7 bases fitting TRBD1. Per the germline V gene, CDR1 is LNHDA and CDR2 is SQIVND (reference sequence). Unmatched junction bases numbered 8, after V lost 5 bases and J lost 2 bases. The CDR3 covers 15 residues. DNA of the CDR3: TGTGCCAGTAGTTCCCGGACAGGAGAAAACTATGGCTACACCTTC. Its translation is CASSSRTGENYGYTF.

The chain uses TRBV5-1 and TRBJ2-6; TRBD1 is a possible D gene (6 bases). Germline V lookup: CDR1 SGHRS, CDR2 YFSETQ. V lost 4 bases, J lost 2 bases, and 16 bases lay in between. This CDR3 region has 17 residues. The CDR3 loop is CASSPRNRDTGANVLTF. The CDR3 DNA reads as TGCGCCAGCAGCCCCCGGAACAGGGATACTGGGGCCAACGTCCTGACTTTC. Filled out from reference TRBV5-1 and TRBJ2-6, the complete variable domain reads KAGVTQTPRYLIKTRGQQVTLSCSPISGHRSVSWYQQTPGQGLQFLFEYFSETQRNKGNFPGRFSGRQFSNSRSEMNVSTLELGDSALYLCASSPRNRDTGANVLTFGAGSRLTVL.